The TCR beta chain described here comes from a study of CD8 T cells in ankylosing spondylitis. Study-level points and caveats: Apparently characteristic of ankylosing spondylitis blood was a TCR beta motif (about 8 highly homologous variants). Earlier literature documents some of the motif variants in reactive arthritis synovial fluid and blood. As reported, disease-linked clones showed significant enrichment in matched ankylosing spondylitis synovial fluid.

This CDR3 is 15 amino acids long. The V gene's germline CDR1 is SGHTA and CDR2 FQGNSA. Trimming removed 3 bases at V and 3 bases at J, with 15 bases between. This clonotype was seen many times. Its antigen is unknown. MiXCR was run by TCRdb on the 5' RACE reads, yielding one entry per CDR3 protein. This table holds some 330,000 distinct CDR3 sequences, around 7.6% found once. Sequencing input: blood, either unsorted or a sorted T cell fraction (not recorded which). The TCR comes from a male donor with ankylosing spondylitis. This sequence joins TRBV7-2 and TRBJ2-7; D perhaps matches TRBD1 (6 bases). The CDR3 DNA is TGTGCCAGCAGCTTCGGCAGGGGCGATATCTACGAGCAGTACTTC. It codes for CASSFGRGDIYEQYF.